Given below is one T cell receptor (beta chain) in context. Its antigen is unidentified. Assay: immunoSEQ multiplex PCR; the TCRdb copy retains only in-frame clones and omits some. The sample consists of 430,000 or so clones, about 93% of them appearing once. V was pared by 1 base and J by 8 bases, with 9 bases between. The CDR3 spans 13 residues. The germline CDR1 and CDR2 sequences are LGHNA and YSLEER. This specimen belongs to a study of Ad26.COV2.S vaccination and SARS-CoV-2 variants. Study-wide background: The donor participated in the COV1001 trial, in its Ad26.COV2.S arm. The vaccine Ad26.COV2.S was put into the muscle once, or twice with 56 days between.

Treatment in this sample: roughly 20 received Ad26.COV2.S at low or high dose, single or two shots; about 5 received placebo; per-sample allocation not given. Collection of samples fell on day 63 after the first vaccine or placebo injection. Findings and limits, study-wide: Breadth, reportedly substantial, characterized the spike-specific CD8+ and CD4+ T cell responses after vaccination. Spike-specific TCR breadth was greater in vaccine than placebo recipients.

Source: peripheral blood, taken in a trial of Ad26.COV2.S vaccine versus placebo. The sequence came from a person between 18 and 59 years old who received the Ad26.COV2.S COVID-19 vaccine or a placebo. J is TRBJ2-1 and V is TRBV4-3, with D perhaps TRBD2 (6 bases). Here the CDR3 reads CASSQGRGDEQFF. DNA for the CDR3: TGCGCCAGCAGCCAAGGGCGGGGTGATGAGCAGTTCTTC.